The 5 T cell receptor beta chains in this list originate from one sample, sequenced in a study of T cells after posttransplantation cyclophosphamide. Generated by immunoSEQ multiplex PCR, the TCRdb table keeps only in-frame clones and is missing some. The profile shows about 22,000 clones, 95% to 98% of them singletons. Cells defined as naive were viable CD3+CD4+ or CD3+CD8+ and CCR7+CD45RA+CD45RO-CD95-CD27+CD28+. The specimen sequenced was naive CD4+ T cells sorted from PBMCs. These receptors were obtained from a man aged 45-65 years in good health, CMV-negative, and a related stem cell transplant donor.

This chain links TRBV5-1 with TRBJ2-7; 12 bases line up with TRBD2. The trim removed 4 bases at V and 6 bases at J, leaving 8 bases unmatched. Germline V gene data show CDR1 as SGHRS and CDR2 as YFSETQ. The CDR3 consists of 15 residues. CDR3 DNA: TGCGCCAGCAGCCAGACGACTAGCGGGAGTCGCGAGCAGTACTTC. It codes for CASSQTTSGSREQYF.

The chain is built from TRBV9 and TRBJ2-1; 9 nucleotides align to TRBD2. Per germline, CDR1 SGDLS and CDR2 YYNGEE. The V and J ends lost 3 bases and 1 base, in that order; junction bases with no gene match: 2. This CDR3 is 15 amino acids long. CDR3 bases: TGTGCCAGCAGCGCCCTAGCGGGGTCCTACAATGAGCAGTTCTTC. Translated, it gives CASSALAGSYNEQFF.

V and J are TRBV4-2 and TRBJ2-1, with 9 bases that match TRBD2. The junction had 9 bases not matched to a gene; V was cut back by 1 base and J by 8 bases. Germline V gene data show CDR1 as LGHNA and CDR2 as YNFKEQ. The CDR3 totals 16 residues. CDR3 in DNA: TGTGCCAGCAGCCAAGCGACGGCGGGAGGGGAACATGAGCAGTTCTTC. Its translation is CASSQATAGGEHEQFF.

The CDR3 nucleotides read TGTGCCAGCAGCTTAACTTCGTCAAGTGCTGAAGCTTTCTTT. Residues: CASSLTSSSAEAFF. V is TRBV7-9 and J is TRBJ1-1; D gene ambiguous. Germline V gene sequence: CDR1 SEHNR, CDR2 FQNEAQ (reference sequence). With 2 bases removed from V and 6 bases from J, the gap between germline ends came to 13 bases. The CDR3 runs to 14 residues.

V is TRBV15 and J is TRBJ1-2; unclear D gene. CDR3 length equals 13 residues. CDR1 is LNHNV and CDR2 is YYDKDF in the germline V gene (reference sequence). V lost 0 bases and J 9 bases, leaving 11 bases between the germline ends. CDR3 region: CATSRDFRGSYTF. The CDR3 DNA follows: TGTGCCACCAGCAGAGATTTTCGGGGAAGCTACACCTTC. Drawing the rest from reference TRBV15 and TRBJ1-2, the complete variable domain is DAMVIQNPRYQVTQFGKPVTLSCSQTLNHNVMYWYQQKSSQAPKLLFHYYDKDFNNEADTPDNFQSRRPNTSFCFLDIRSPGLGDTAMYLCATSRDFRGSYTFGSGTRLTVV.